Presented here are 24 T cell receptor beta chains from one specimen sequenced in a study of T cell changes during pregnancy in multiple sclerosis. This table comes from immunoSEQ multiplex PCR, and its TCRdb copy is limited to in-frame clones, with some not included. This table has roughly 72,000 clones, around nine tenths appearing once. Specimen: CD4+ T cells from peripheral blood mononuclear cells, collected before pregnancy. The receptors were sampled from a female donor with multiple sclerosis, enrolled in a pregnancy study.

The rearrangement joins TRBV6-6 to TRBJ1-1; D is possibly TRBD1 (5 bases). V dropped 5 bases and J dropped 5 bases, with 15 bases sitting between them. The CDR3 has 14 amino acids. Germline assignment: CDR1 MNHNY and CDR2 SVGAGI (reference sequence). CDR3 loop: CASSLGTARTEAFF. The CDR3 bases are TGTGCCAGCAGTCTCGGGACTGCACGAACTGAAGCTTTCTTT.

This sequence joins TRBV27 and TRBJ1-1; no reliable D call. This CDR3 has 14 residues. Looked up from germline, CDR1 is MNHEY and CDR2 is SMNVEV (reference sequence). Trimming took off 7 bases at V and 4 bases at J, with 16 bases between the two ends. The CDR3 DNA follows: TGTGCCAGCATCCAAAGCGTCTACGGCACTGAAGCTTTCTTT. This encodes CASIQSVYGTEAFF.

This clone was seen only once. The rearrangement uses TRBV11-2 and TRBJ1-1; no clear D gene. The V and J ends lost 4 bases and 6 bases respectively, with 12 bases between them. This CDR3 comprises 13 residues. CDR1 is SGHAT, CDR2 FQNNGV, per germline. As DNA, the CDR3 is TGTGCCAGCAGCTCCGAGCTATACCCTGAAGCTTTCTTT. Protein: CASSSELYPEAFF.

The chain has TRBV9 and TRBJ1-3, with 11 bases fitting TRBD1. V lost 3 bases and J lost 4; bases outside the gene matches: 21. This CDR3 is 21 amino acids long. CDR1 and CDR2 from the germline V gene are SGDLS and YYNGEE. The CDR3, as DNA: TGTGCCAGCAGCGGGATTAAACCGGGACAGGGGGTTATTCTCGGAGGAAACACCATATATTTT. This encodes CASSGIKPGQGVILGGNTIYF.

V and J are TRBV7-3 and TRBJ2-2, with 7 nucleotides matching TRBD1. The V segment lost 1 base and the J segment 9 bases; nucleotides outside the gene matches: 8. Germline CDR1 is SGHTA and CDR2 is FQGTGA. The CDR3 covers 15 residues. CDR3: CASSLRGGPDRELFF. DNA of the CDR3: TGTGCCAGCAGCTTAAGAGGGGGCCCCGACCGGGAGCTGTTTTTT. The complete variable domain, with remaining parts taken from reference TRBV7-3 and TRBJ2-2, reads GAGVSQTPSNKVTEKGKYVELRCDPISGHTALYWYRQSLGQGPEFLIYFQGTGAADDSGLPNDRFFAVRPEGSVSTLKIQRTERGDSAVYLCASSLRGGPDRELFFGEGSRLTVL.

The chain recombines TRBV2 with TRBJ1-1, with TRBD1 as a possible D gene (6 bases). The CDR3 extends over 15 amino acids. Germline V CDR1 and CDR2: SNHLY, FYNNEI. With 7 bases removed from V and 2 bases from J, the gap between germline ends came to 17 bases. CDR3 protein: CASNFPGQPNTEAFF. DNA for the CDR3: TGTGCCAGCAACTTTCCGGGACAACCAAACACTGAAGCTTTCTTT. Looking up the rest from reference TRBV2 and TRBJ1-1 gives the full variable domain: EPEVTQTPSHQVTQMGQEVILRCVPISNHLYFYWYRQILGQKVEFLVSFYNNEISEKSEIFDDQFSVERPDGSNFTLKIRSTKLEDSAMYFCASNFPGQPNTEAFFGQGTRLTVV.

V is TRBV7-8 and J is TRBJ2-1; D perhaps matches TRBD2 (5 bases). Germline V gene lookup returns CDR1 SGHVS and CDR2 FQNEAQ. V lost 5 bases and J 7 bases, leaving 21 bases between the germline ends. This CDR3 contains 16 residues. Here the CDR3 DNA reads TGTGCCAGCAGCCCCTCCAGGCTAGCCCTATCGAATGAGCAGTTCTTC. Translating it yields CASSPSRLALSNEQFF.

The V gene is TRBV7-2, the J gene TRBJ2-7, with TRBD2 identical over 7 bases. The length of the CDR3 is 15 residues. V shed 5 bases and J 1 base; nucleotides not matched to a gene: 8. The germline V gene encodes CDR1 SGHTA and CDR2 FQGNSA. The CDR3 loop is CASSLRERESYEQYF. The DNA of the CDR3 is TGTGCCAGCAGCCTCCGGGAGCGGGAATCCTACGAGCAGTACTTC.

This rearrangement joins TRBV7-6 to TRBJ2-7; 8 nucleotides agree with TRBD2. The CDR3 has 17 residues. Germline-derived CDR1 and CDR2 are SGHVS and FNYEAQ. The trim removed 0 bases at V and 3 bases at J, leaving 10 bases unmatched. The CDR3 loop is CASSLAHGAGGFYEQYF. CDR3 sequence (DNA): TGTGCCAGCAGCTTAGCGCATGGGGCGGGAGGTTTCTACGAGCAGTACTTC.

The chain is built from TRBV19 and TRBJ1-1; D unclear. The CDR3 has 15 amino acids. The V and J ends lost 5 bases and 0 bases respectively, with 13 bases between them. Germline V gene sequence: CDR1 LNHDA, CDR2 SQIVND (reference sequence). The CDR3 region is CASSVRELMNTEAFF. The CDR3 DNA reads as TGTGCCAGTAGTGTCCGGGAGCTGATGAACACTGAAGCTTTCTTT.

The V call is TRBV15, the J call TRBJ2-3, with D possibly matching TRBD2 (6 bases). Trimming removed 2 bases at V and 2 bases at J, with 14 bases between. The CDR3 covers 16 residues. The germline V gene has CDR1 LNHNV and CDR2 YYDKDF (reference sequence). CDR3 nucleotide sequence: TGTGCCACCAGCAGACGGGGACTGATAATCACAGATACGCAGTATTTT. Translation: CATSRRGLIITDTQYF.

The chain is built from TRBV7-9 and TRBJ2-2; D perhaps matches TRBD2 (5 bases). This CDR3 has 14 amino acids. The ends were cut back, 6 bases at V and 6 bases at J, with 14 bases in the middle. The germline V gene has CDR1 SEHNR and CDR2 FQNEAQ (reference sequence). CDR3 coding DNA: TGTGCCAGCAGTTCTAGCCAAGAGCCCGGGGAGCTGTTTTTT. It codes for CASSSSQEPGELFF.

The rearrangement uses TRBV10-3 and TRBJ1-2, with 9 bases fitting TRBD1. Germline CDR1 and CDR2: ENHRY and SYGVKD. The CDR3 is 13 residues long. J lost 1 base, V lost 10 bases, and 4 bases had no gene match. The CDR3 reads CATGTGLNYGYTF. In DNA form, the CDR3 reads TGTGCCACCGGGACAGGGCTTAACTATGGCTACACCTTC.

This rearrangement joins TRBV29-1 to TRBJ1-1; D may be TRBD1 (5 bases). This CDR3 is 13 amino acids long. The germline gives CDR1 SQVTM, CDR2 ANQGSEA. Trimming cost V 2 bases and J 5 bases, with 12 bases left between them. CDR3 amino acids: CSVERGLRTEAFF. As DNA, the CDR3 is TGCAGCGTTGAAAGGGGTTTGAGGACTGAAGCTTTCTTT.

This clone was detected a few times. CDR3 loop: CASSLLGTDSNYGYTF. The CDR3 DNA reads as TGTGCCAGCAGTCTCTTAGGGACAGACAGCAACTATGGCTACACCTTC. The V and J genes are TRBV27 and TRBJ1-2; 7 bases line up with TRBD1. Germline lookup yields CDR1 MNHEY and CDR2 SMNVEV (reference sequence). The CDR3 is 16 residues long. With V trimmed by 5 bases and J by 2 bases, 11 bases remained unmatched.

The chain couples TRBV11-2 to TRBJ2-1; 8 positions match TRBD2. CDR1 and CDR2 (germline): SGHAT, FQNNGV. Germline trimming cut 4 bases from V and 4 bases from J; bases unmatched to any gene: 9. There are 16 residues in the CDR3. This CDR3 is CASSSLVAGKYNEQFF. In nucleotides, the CDR3 is TGTGCCAGCAGCTCCCTAGTAGCGGGGAAATACAATGAGCAGTTCTTC.

The V gene is TRBV6-1, the J gene TRBJ1-5; D remains unclear. Germline V lookup: CDR1 MNHNS, CDR2 SASEGT. V lost 3 bases to trimming and J lost 0 bases, with 18 bases between them. This CDR3 region has 18 residues. CDR3 in amino acids: CASSDMAFGRYSNQPQHF. The CDR3 nucleotides are TGTGCCAGCAGTGATATGGCTTTTGGGCGTTATAGCAATCAGCCCCAGCATTTT.

The chain carries TRBV6-1 and TRBJ1-1; D gene unclear. The CDR3 loop spans 13 amino acids. Trimming removed 2 bases from V and 3 bases from J, with 7 bases in between. In germline, CDR1 is MNHNS, CDR2 SASEGT. The CDR3 nucleotides read TGTGCCAGCAGTGAAAGAGGGTACACTGAAGCTTTCTTT. Residues: CASSERGYTEAFF.

The chain couples TRBV5-1 to TRBJ2-2, with 9 bases fitting TRBD2. Per germline, CDR1 SGHRS and CDR2 YFSETQ. The CDR3 spans 14 residues. The trim removed 7 bases at V and 5 bases at J, leaving 6 bases unmatched. The CDR3 sequence: CASGPAGGTGELFF. CDR3 coding DNA: TGCGCCAGCGGTCCAGCGGGAGGTACCGGGGAGCTGTTTTTT. Combining the CDR3 with reference TRBV5-1 and TRBJ2-2 gives the whole variable domain KAGVTQTPRYLIKTRGQQVTLSCSPISGHRSVSWYQQTPGQGLQFLFEYFSETQRNKGNFPGRFSGRQFSNSRSEMNVSTLELGDSALYLCASGPAGGTGELFFGEGSRLTVL.

This clone was detected only once. V and J are TRBV19 and TRBJ2-7; possibly TRBD2 for D (7 bases). V lost 5 bases to trimming and J lost 1 base, with 15 bases between them. The germline gives CDR1 LNHDA, CDR2 SQIVND (reference sequence). The CDR3 length is 15 residues. The CDR3 here is CASSVARGGSYEQYF. CDR3 nucleotide sequence: TGTGCCAGTAGTGTTGCCAGGGGAGGGTCCTACGAGCAGTACTTC.

Of note for this clone: Other DNA sequences within the sample encode an identical CDR3. The chain has TRBV27 and TRBJ2-7; 11 nucleotides line up with TRBD1. The V segment lost 2 bases and the J segment 2 bases; nucleotides outside the gene matches: 2. This CDR3 is 15 amino acids long. CDR1 is MNHEY and CDR2 is SMNVEV in the germline V gene (reference sequence). CDR3 sequence: CASSLLGQGAYEQYF. The CDR3 DNA reads TGTGCCAGCAGTTTACTGGGACAGGGGGCCTACGAGCAGTACTTC.

The chain combines TRBV18 with TRBJ1-1; weak D call: TRBD1 (5 bases). The CDR3 is made up of 16 amino acids. Germline V gene sequence: CDR1 KGHSH, CDR2 LQKENI. V lost 1 base, J lost 0 bases, and 12 bases lay in between. The CDR3 sequence: CASSPLPGNMNTEAFF. In nucleotides, the CDR3 is TGTGCCAGCTCACCACTCCCAGGGAATATGAACACTGAAGCTTTCTTT.

The rearrangement links TRBV9 to TRBJ2-1; the match to TRBD2 covers 9 bases. Unmatched junction bases numbered 10, after V lost 4 bases and J lost 5 bases. The germline V gene encodes CDR1 SGDLS and CDR2 YYNGEE. The CDR3 spans 16 residues. CDR3 sequence (DNA): TGTGCCAGCAGCCCTAGCGGGGACGACTACGACAATGAGCAGTTCTTC. It specifies CASSPSGDDYDNEQFF.

The chain employs TRBV30 and TRBJ2-7; possible D gene TRBD1, 5 bases. In germline, CDR1 is GTSNPN, CDR2 SVGIG (reference sequence). V was cut by 7 bases and J by 5 bases, with 12 bases left in between. CDR3 size: 11 residues. CDR3 sequence reads: CASDSFHEQYF. In DNA form, the CDR3 reads TGTGCCTCTGACAGTTTCCACGAGCAGTACTTC. Full variable domain (remainder filled in from reference TRBV30 and TRBJ2-7): SQTIHQWPATLVQPVGSPLSLECTVEGTSNPNLYWYRQAAGRGLQLLFYSVGIGQISSEVPQNLSASRPQDRQFILSSKKLLLSDSGFYLCASDSFHEQYFGPGTRLTVT.